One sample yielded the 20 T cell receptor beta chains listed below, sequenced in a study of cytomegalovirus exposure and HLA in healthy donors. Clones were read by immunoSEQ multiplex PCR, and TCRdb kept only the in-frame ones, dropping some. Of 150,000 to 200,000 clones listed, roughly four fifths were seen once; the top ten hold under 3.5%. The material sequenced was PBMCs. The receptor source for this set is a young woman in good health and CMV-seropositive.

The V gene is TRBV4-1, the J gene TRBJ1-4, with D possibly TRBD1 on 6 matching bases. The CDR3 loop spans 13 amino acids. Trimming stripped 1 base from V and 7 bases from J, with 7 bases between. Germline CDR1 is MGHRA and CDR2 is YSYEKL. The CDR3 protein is CASSQGQAEKLFF. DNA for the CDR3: TGCGCCAGCAGCCAAGGACAGGCTGAAAAACTGTTTTTT.

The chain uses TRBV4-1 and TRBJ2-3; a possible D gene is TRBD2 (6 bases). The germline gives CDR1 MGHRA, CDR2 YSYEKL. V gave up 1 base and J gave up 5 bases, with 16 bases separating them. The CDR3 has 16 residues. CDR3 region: CASSQGKTSFGDTQYF. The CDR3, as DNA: TGCGCCAGCAGCCAAGGCAAGACTAGTTTCGGAGATACGCAGTATTTT.

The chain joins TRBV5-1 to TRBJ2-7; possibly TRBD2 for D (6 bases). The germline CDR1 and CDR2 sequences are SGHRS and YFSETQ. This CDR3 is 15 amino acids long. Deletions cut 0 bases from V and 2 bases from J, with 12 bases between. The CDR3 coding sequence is TGCGCCAGCAGCTTGGCCGGGACTCCGACCTACGAGCAGTACTTC. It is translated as CASSLAGTPTYEQYF.

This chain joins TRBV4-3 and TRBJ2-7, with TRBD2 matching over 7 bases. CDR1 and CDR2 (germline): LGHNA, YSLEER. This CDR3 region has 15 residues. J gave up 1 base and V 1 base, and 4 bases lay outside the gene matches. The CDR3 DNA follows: TGCGCCAGCAGCCAAGCCGGGGGAGGGTCCTACGAGCAGTACTTC. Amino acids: CASSQAGGGSYEQYF.

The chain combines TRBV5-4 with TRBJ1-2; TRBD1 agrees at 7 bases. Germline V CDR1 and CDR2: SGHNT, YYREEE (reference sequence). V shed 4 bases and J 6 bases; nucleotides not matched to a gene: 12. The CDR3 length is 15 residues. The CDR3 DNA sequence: TGTGCCAGCAGCAGGGACAGTCTTAATCGGGATGGCTACACCTTC. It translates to CASSRDSLNRDGYTF. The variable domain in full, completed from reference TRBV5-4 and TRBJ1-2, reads ETGVTQSPTHLIKTRGQQVTLRCSSQSGHNTVSWYQQALGQGPQFIFQYYREEENGRGNFPPRFSGLQFPNYSSELNVNALELDDSALYLCASSRDSLNRDGYTFGSGTRLTVV.

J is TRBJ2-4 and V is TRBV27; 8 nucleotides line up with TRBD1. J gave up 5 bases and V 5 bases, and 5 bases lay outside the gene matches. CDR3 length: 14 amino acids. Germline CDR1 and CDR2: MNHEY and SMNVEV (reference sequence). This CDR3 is CASSPGTGENIQYF. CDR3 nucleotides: TGTGCCAGCAGTCCCGGGACAGGAGAAAACATTCAGTACTTC.

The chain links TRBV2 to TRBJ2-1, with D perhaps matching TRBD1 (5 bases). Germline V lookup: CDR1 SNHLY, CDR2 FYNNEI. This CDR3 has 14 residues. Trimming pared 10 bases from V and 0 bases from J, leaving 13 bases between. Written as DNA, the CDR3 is TGTGCCACCTCAGGGTTAAGCTCCTACAATGAGCAGTTCTTC. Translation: CATSGLSSYNEQFF. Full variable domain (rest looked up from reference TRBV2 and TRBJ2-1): EPEVTQTPSHQVTQMGQEVILRCVPISNHLYFYWYRQILGQKVEFLVSFYNNEISEKSEIFDDQFSVERPDGSNFTLKIRSTKLEDSAMYFCATSGLSSYNEQFFGPGTRLTVL.

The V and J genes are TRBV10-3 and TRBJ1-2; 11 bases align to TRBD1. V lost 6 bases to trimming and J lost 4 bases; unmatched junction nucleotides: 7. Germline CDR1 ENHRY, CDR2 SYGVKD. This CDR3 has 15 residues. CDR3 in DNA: TGTGCCATCAGCCCTGGGACAGGGGGAGGCTATGGCTACACCTTC. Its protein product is CAISPGTGGGYGYTF.

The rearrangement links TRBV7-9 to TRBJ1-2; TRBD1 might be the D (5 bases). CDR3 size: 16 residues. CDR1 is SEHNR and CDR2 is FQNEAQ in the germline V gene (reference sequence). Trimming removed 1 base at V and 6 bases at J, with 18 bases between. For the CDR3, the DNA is TGTGCCAGCAGCTTAGACGCGGGGCGAGAGGCGGATGGCTACACCTTC. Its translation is CASSLDAGREADGYTF. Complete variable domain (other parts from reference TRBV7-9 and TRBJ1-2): DTGVSQNPRHKITKRGQNVTFRCDPISEHNRLYWYRQTLGQGPEFLTYFQNEAQLEKSRLLSDRFSAERPKGSFSTLEIQRTEQGDSAMYLCASSLDAGREADGYTFGSGTRLTVV.

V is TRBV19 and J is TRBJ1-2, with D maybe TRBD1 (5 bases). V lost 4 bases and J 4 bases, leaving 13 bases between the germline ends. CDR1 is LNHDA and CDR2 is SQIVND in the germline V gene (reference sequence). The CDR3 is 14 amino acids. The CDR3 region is CASSSDRTSYGYTF. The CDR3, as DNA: TGTGCCAGTAGTAGCGACAGAACCTCCTATGGCTACACCTTC. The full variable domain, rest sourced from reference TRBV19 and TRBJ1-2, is DGGITQSPKYLFRKEGQNVTLSCEQNLNHDAMYWYRQDPGQGLRLIYYSQIVNDFQKGDIAEGYSVSREKKESFPLTVTSAQKNPTAFYLCASSSDRTSYGYTFGSGTRLTVV.

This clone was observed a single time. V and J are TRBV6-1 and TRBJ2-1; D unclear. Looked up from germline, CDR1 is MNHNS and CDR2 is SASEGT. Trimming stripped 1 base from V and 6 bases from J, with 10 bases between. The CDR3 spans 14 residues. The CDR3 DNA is TGTGCCAGCAGTGAAGTCCCCTTTCCCAATGAGCAGTTCTTC. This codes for CASSEVPFPNEQFF.

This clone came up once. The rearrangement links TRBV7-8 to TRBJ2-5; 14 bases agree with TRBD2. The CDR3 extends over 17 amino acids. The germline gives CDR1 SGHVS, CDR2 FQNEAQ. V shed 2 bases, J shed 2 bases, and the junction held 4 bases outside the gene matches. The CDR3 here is CASSLRTSGGTQETQYF. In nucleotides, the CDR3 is TGTGCCAGCAGCTTAAGGACTAGCGGGGGGACACAAGAGACCCAGTACTTC.

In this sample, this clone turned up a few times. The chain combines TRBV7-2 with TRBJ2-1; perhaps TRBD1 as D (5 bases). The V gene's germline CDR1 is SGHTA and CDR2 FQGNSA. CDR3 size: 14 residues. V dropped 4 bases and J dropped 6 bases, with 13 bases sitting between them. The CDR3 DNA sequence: TGTGCCAGCAGCTCCCGTGGACAAATCAATGAGCAGTTCTTC. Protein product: CASSSRGQINEQFF.

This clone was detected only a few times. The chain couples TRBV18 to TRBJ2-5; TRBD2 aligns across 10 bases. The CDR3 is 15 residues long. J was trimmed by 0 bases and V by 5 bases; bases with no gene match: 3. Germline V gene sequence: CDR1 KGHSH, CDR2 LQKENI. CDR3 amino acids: CASSALAGDQETQYF. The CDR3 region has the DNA TGTGCCAGCTCAGCCCTAGCGGGGGACCAAGAGACCCAGTACTTC.

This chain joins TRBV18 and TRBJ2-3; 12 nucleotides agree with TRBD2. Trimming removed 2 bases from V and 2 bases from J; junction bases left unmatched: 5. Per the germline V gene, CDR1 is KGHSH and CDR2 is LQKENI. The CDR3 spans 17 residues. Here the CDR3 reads CASSPISSGGATDTQYF. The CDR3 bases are TGTGCCAGCTCACCAATATCTAGCGGGGGGGCCACAGATACGCAGTATTTT.

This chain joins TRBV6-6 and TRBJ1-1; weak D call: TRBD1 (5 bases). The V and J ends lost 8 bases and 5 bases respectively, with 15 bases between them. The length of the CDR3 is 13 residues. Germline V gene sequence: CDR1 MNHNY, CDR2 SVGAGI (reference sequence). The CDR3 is CASVSGRGTEAFF. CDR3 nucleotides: TGTGCCAGCGTATCAGGTAGGGGAACTGAAGCTTTCTTT.

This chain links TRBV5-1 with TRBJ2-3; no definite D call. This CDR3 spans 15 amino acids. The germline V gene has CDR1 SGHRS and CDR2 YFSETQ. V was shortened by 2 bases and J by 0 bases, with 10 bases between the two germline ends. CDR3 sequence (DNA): TGCGCCAGCAGCTTTGATGGCGGAAGCACAGATACGCAGTATTTT. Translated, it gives CASSFDGGSTDTQYF.

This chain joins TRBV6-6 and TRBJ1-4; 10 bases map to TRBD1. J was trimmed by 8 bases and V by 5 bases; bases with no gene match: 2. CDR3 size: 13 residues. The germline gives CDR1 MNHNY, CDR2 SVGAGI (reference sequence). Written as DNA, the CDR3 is TGTGCCAGCAGTATGACAGGGGGCGAAAAACTGTTTTTT. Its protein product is CASSMTGGEKLFF.

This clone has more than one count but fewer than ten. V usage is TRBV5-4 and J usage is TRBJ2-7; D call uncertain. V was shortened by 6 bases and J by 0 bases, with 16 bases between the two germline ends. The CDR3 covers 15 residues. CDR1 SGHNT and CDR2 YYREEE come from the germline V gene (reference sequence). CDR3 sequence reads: CASTHGGSSSYEQYF. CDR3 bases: TGTGCCAGCACCCACGGTGGGTCTAGCTCCTACGAGCAGTACTTC. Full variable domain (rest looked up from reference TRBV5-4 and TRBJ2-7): ETGVTQSPTHLIKTRGQQVTLRCSSQSGHNTVSWYQQALGQGPQFIFQYYREEENGRGNFPPRFSGLQFPNYSSELNVNALELDDSALYLCASTHGGSSSYEQYFGPGTRLTVT.

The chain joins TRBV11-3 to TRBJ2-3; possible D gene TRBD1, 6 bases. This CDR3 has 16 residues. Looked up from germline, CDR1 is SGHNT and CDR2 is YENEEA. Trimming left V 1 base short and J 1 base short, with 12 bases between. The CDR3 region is CASSLGGLVGTDTQYF. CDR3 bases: TGTGCCAGCAGCTTAGGGGGGCTAGTCGGCACAGATACGCAGTATTTT.